This TCR beta chain was identified in a study of blood T cells in healthy people across ages. Study in general: Roughly one uniquely barcoded beta molecule per two T cells was captured.

Through a sample-barcoded 5' primer and a J-beta primer mix, a second PCR was run for 7 to 11 cycles. TCRdb reprocessed the 5' RACE reads via MiXCR and lists one record per CDR3 protein. The repertoire has 1.5 million to 2 million distinct CDR3 sequences, 30% to 35% of them found once; the top ten carry 11%. This clonotype has only a few counts. The CDR3 has 18 amino acids. V shed 5 bases and J shed 1 base, with 21 bases lying between them. Germline V gene data show CDR1 as MDHEN and CDR2 as SYDVKM. This chain links TRBV28 with TRBJ2-4; D possibly matches TRBD1 or TRBD2 (6 bases each). This receptor was taken from a young woman in good health. Source material: blood. In DNA, the CDR3 is TGTGCCAGCAGTCGCGGGCGGCTAGCGCAGGGGGCCAAAAACATTCAGTACTTC. It yields the protein CASSRGRLAQGAKNIQYF.